This TCR beta chain was identified in a study of vaccination and CD4 T cells after COVID-19. Overall study context: SARS-CoV-2, HCoV-NL63, HCoV-OC43 and HCoV-229E supplied the overlapping spike peptides used to stimulate cells. Cultures serving as controls received a peptide pool (CEFX or HIV-1 Nef) or no peptide.

Oncomine TCR Beta short-read sequencing was applied to DNA from cultured CD4+ T cells. MiXCR was run by TCRdb on the PCR reads, yielding one entry per CDR3 protein. This sample has 20,000 to 25,000 distinct CDR3 sequences, with about 53% found just once. The V gene's germline CDR1 is SQVTM and CDR2 ANQGSEA. This CDR3 region has 13 residues. The V end was cut by 0 bases, the J end by 7 bases, with 12 bases between. Overall study findings and caveats: Vaccine-specific clones in convalescent patients were spike mono-reactive in 304 of 307 cases.

The treatment denotes: roughly ten-day PBMC culture with coronavirus spike peptide pools or control peptides (ViraFEST assay). Spanning March to December 2020, the positive PCR dates came before US Alpha, Beta and Delta variants. A remark on this clonotype: Its antigen is currently unknown.

This clonotype originated in a human donor who had recovered from COVID-19. Sequencing input: CD4+ T cells from blood, cultured in vitro. V gene TRBV29-1 combines with J gene TRBJ1-2; D is ambiguous. CDR3 residues: CSVEDLTRGGYTF. The CDR3 nucleotides read TGCAGCGTTGAAGATCTTACCCGGGGTGGCTACACCTTC.